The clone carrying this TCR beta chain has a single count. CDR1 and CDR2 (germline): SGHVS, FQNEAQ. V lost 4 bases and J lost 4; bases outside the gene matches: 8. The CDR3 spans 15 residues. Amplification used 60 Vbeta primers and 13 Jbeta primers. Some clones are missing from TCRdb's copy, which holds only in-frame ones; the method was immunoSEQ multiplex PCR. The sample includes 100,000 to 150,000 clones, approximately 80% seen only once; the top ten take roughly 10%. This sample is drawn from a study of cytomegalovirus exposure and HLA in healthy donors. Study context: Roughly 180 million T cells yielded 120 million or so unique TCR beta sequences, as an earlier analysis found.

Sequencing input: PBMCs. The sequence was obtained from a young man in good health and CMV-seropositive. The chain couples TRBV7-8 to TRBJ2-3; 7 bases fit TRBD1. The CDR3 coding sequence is TGTGCCAGCAGCTCGGGACAGCCGGGCGCAGATACGCAGTATTTT. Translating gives CASSSGQPGADTQYF.